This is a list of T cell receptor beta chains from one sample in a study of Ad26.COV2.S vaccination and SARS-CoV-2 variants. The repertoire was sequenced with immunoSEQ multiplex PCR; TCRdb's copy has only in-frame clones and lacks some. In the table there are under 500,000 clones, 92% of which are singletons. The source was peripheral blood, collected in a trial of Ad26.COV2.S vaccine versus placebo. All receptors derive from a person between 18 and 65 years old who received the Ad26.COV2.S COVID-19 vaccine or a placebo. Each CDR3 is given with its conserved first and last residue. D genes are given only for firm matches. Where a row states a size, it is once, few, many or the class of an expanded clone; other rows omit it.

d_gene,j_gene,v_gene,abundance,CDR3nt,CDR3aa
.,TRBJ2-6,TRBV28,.,TGTGCCAGCAGTTTCGGTGCAGTCCCTGGGGCCAACGTCCTGACTTTC,CASSFGAVPGANVLTF
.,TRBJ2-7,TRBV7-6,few,TGTGCCAGCAGCTTATCGGTCGGGGACGAGCAGTACTTC,CASSLSVGDEQYF
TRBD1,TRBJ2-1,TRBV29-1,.,TGCAGCCCCCGGACAGGTTGCTACAATGAGCAGTTCTTC,CSPRTGCYNEQFF
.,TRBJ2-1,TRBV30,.,TGTGCCTGGAGTGTAGGTTGGGGTCCTTACAATGAGCAGTTCTTC,CAWSVGWGPYNEQFF
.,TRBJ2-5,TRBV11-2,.,TGTGCCAGCAGCCAGATAGGCTTGACAGGTCAAGAGACCCAGTACTTC,CASSQIGLTGQETQYF
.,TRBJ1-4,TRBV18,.,TGTGCCAGCTCGATTAGACAGGACAGTGAAAAACTGTTTTTT,CASSIRQDSEKLFF
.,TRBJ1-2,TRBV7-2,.,TGTGCCAGCAGCTTACCCCCAGGGCTGGGCTACACCTTC,CASSLPPGLGYTF
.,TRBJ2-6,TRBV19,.,TGTGCCAGTAGGACCCTATCTGGGGCCAACGTCCTGACTTTC,CASRTLSGANVLTF
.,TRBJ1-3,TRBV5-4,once,TGTGCCAGCAGCTTGGGGTTCGCGGGAAACACCATATATTTT,CASSLGFAGNTIYF
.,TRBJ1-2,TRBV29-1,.,TGCAGCGTTGACATGCGGTCGGTGGACTATGGCTACACCTTC,CSVDMRSVDYGYTF
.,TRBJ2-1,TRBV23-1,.,TGCGCCAGCGACCCCAACCCCAGGTTTCACAATGAGCAGTTCTTC,CASDPNPRFHNEQFF
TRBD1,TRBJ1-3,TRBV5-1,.,TGCGCCAGCAGCGGCCAGGGGGGACTGAAATCTGGAAACACCATATATTTT,CASSGQGGLKSGNTIYF
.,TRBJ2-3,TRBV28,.,TGTGCCAGCACGTCGGCGGGGTCTCTAAACACAGATACGCAGTATTTT,CASTSAGSLNTDTQYF
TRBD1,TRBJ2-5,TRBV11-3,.,TGTGCCAGCAGCTTAGCATTCGGGACAGAAGAGACCCAGTACTTC,CASSLAFGTEETQYF
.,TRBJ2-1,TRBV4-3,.,TGCGCCAGCAGCCAACGCAGGGCGGGAATCAATGAGCAGTTCTTC,CASSQRRAGINEQFF
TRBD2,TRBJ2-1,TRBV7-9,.,TGTGCCAGCAGCTTATTTAAATGGGCTAGCGGGGGATCTAATGAGCAGTTCTTC,CASSLFKWASGGSNEQFF
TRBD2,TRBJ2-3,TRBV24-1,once,TGTGCCACCAGTGACGTCACGACGGGACTAGCGGGAACAGATACGCAGTATTTT,CATSDVTTGLAGTDTQYF
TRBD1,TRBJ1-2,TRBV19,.,TGTGTTTCGACAGGGGGGTATGGCTACACCTTC,CVSTGGYGYTF
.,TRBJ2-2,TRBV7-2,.,TGTGCCAGCAGCTGGACAACCCTCAACACCGGGGAGCTGTTTTTT,CASSWTTLNTGELFF
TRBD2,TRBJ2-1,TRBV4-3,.,TGCGCCAGCAGCCAAGATGCGACTAGCGGGGGCGAGCAGTTCTTC,CASSQDATSGGEQFF
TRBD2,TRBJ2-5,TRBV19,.,TGTGCCAGTAGTAGCCATGGGGGGGGGTCGGAGACCCAGTACTTC,CASSSHGGGSETQYF
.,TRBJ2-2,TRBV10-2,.,TGCGCCAGCAGTTCCGACTGGACCGGGGAGCTGTTTTTT,CASSSDWTGELFF
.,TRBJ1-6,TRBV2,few,TGTGCCAGCAGAGGGACAAGCGGATCGACGCCGGCACCCCTCCACTTT,CASRGTSGSTPAPLHF
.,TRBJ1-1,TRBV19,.,TGTGCCAGTAGTGGTTCCCCAGGGATGAACACTGAAGCTTTCTTT,CASSGSPGMNTEAFF
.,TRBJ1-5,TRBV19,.,TGTGCCAGTAGTATAGCCGGGCTGGACTTGAGCAATCAGCCCCAGCATTTT,CASSIAGLDLSNQPQHF
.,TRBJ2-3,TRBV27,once,TGTGCCACGAGCTATGCCAGTATCACAGATACGCAGTATTTT,CATSYASITDTQYF
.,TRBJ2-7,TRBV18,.,TGTGCCAGCTCCTCTCTGGGACAATACGAGCAGTACTTC,CASSSLGQYEQYF
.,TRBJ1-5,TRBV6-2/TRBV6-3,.,TGTGCCAGCAGCTTGTTTGGTCAGCCCCAGCATTTT,CASSLFGQPQHF
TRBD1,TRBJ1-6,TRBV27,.,TGTGCCAGCAGTCGTCGACAGGGAATGGATTCACCCCTCCACTTT,CASSRRQGMDSPLHF
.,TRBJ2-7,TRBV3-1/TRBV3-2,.,TGTGCCAGCAGCCAAGAGAGTCCCACGGACGAGCAGTACTTC,CASSQESPTDEQYF
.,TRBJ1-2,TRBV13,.,TGTGCCAGCAGCTCCCGGGACACAGGTTATAGAGTCGCTGGCTACACCTTC,CASSSRDTGYRVAGYTF
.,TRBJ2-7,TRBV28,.,TGTGCCAGCAGCCTCCCCCTGCAGGCCCGGAGTGAGCAGTACTTC,CASSLPLQARSEQYF
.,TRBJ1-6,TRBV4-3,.,TGCGCCAGCAGCCAAGAAAGGGTCCGCCGTTTGTATAATTCACCCCTCCACTTT,CASSQERVRRLYNSPLHF
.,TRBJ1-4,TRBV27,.,TGTGCCAGCAGTTTATGGGGGGGTACTGAAAAACTGTTTTTT,CASSLWGGTEKLFF
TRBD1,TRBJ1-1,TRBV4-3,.,TGCGCCAGCAGCCAAGCGAGGGGGCCGCGCGAAGCTTTCTTT,CASSQARGPREAFF
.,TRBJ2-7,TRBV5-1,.,TGCGCCAGCAGCTTGTTCGTTCGGGGTCACGAGCAGTACTTC,CASSLFVRGHEQYF
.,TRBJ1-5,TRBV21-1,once,TGTGCCAGCAACAGCGTCCCACCTAATCAGCCCCAGCATTTT,CASNSVPPNQPQHF
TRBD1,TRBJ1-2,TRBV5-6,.,TGTGCCAGCACCCCCACGGACAGGGGTGGTGGCTACACCTTC,CASTPTDRGGGYTF
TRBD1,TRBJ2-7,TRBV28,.,TGTGCCAGCAGCTATAGGACAGGGGCGGGAGAGCAGTACTTC,CASSYRTGAGEQYF